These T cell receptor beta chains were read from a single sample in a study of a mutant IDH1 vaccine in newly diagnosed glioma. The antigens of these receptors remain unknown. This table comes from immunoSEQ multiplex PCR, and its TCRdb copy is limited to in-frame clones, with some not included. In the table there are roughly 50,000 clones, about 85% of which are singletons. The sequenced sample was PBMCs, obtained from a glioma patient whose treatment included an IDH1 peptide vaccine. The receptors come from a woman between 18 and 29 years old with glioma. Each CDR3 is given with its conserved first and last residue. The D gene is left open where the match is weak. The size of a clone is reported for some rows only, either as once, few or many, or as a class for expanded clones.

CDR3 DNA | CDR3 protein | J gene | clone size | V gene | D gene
TGTGCCAGCAGCTTAGGGGGGGCTTCCTACAATGAGCAGTTCTTC | CASSLGGASYNEQFF | TRBJ2-1 | once | TRBV7-3 | .
TGTGCCAGTAGTTTCAGGGGATCGGAAGCTTTCTTT | CASSFRGSEAFF | TRBJ1-1 | few | TRBV19 | .
TGTGCCAGCAGCCAACCCTCGGTCAGGCCCACCTTCACAGATACGCAGTATTTT | CASSQPSVRPTFTDTQYF | TRBJ2-3 | . | TRBV14 | .
TGTGCCAGTAGTACTCAGGGGACTCCGTTCGCTTATGGCTACACCTTC | CASSTQGTPFAYGYTF | TRBJ1-2 | . | TRBV19 | .
TGTGCCATCAGAGCTGACAGGGCCTACGAGCAGTACTTC | CAIRADRAYEQYF | TRBJ2-7 | . | TRBV10-3 | TRBD1
TGTGCCAGCAGCTTAGTTTACGAGGGGGCAAAGAACACTGAAGCTTTCTTT | CASSLVYEGAKNTEAFF | TRBJ1-1 | . | TRBV7-9 | TRBD1
TGTGCCAGCAGTGCAAAGATCGAGCAGTACTTC | CASSAKIEQYF | TRBJ2-7 | . | TRBV6-1 | .
TGTGCCAGTAGTATCTCCCGACAGTCTCATGGCTACACCTTC | CASSISRQSHGYTF | TRBJ1-2 | . | TRBV19 | .
TGTGCCAGCAGCCGTACGGGCGGCACCGGGGAGCTGTTTTTT | CASSRTGGTGELFF | TRBJ2-2 | . | TRBV4-2 | .
TGTGCCTGGAGTACAGGGGTCTTCTCTGGAAACACCATATATTTT | CAWSTGVFSGNTIYF | TRBJ1-3 | . | TRBV30 | TRBD1
TGTGCCAGCAGCGATGAAGCTTTCTTT | CASSDEAFF | TRBJ1-1 | . | TRBV7-9 | .
TGTGCCAGCAGCCCAGAGACAGAGAACACTGAAGCTTTCTTT | CASSPETENTEAFF | TRBJ1-1 | . | TRBV7-9 | .
TGCAGCGTTCAAGCCAACATTCAGTACTTC | CSVQANIQYF | TRBJ2-4 | . | TRBV29-1 | .
TGTGCCAGCAGCCCCCAGACTAGCGGGGGGGCAGATACGCAGTATTTT | CASSPQTSGGADTQYF | TRBJ2-3 | . | TRBV7-2 | TRBD2
TGTGCCATCAGTGAGCCGGACAGGGGTGAAAAACTGTTTTTT | CAISEPDRGEKLFF | TRBJ1-4 | . | TRBV10-3 | TRBD1
TGTGCCAGCAGCGGAACTAGCGGGGATCGACCCTACGAGCAGTACTTC | CASSGTSGDRPYEQYF | TRBJ2-7 | . | TRBV9 | TRBD2
TGTGCCAGCAGCGAGCCCCCAGCGTGGGGGGCCAACGTCCTGACTTTC | CASSEPPAWGANVLTF | TRBJ2-6 | . | TRBV9 | .
TGTGCCAGCTCACCCATTCCAGGGAACAATCAGCCCCAGCATTTT | CASSPIPGNNQPQHF | TRBJ1-5 | . | TRBV18 | .
TGTGCCAGCAGCTTAAGGCCTTCCGACGGTACCGGGGAGCTGTTTTTT | CASSLRPSDGTGELFF | TRBJ2-2 | once | TRBV7-6 | .
TGTGCCAGCAGTGACGGGACTAGTGGCAATGAGCAGTTCTTC | CASSDGTSGNEQFF | TRBJ2-1 | . | TRBV6-4 | TRBD2
TGCAGTGCTATTGAGAATGAAGCTTTCTTT | CSAIENEAFF | TRBJ1-1 | few | TRBV20-1 | .
TGTGCCAGCAGCTTTACTAGCGGCAATGAGCAGTTCTTC | CASSFTSGNEQFF | TRBJ2-1 | . | TRBV7-2 | TRBD2
TGTGCCAGCAGCGTAGAGGATAGGGGAGCTGAAGCTTTCTTT | CASSVEDRGAEAFF | TRBJ1-1 | . | TRBV9 | .
TGTGCCATCAGTGGACTAGCGGGAGTAATTCGCAATGAGCAGTTCTTC | CAISGLAGVIRNEQFF | TRBJ2-1 | . | TRBV10-3 | TRBD2
TGTGCCAGTAGGATGATCGCTGGGAGGACACAAAATCAGCCCCAGCATTTT | CASRMIAGRTQNQPQHF | TRBJ1-5 | . | TRBV19 | .
TGTGCCAGCAGCCCTTTAGTACCCCACAGGGGATTGGGAAACACTGAAGCTTTCTTT | CASSPLVPHRGLGNTEAFF | TRBJ1-1 | few | TRBV7-3 | TRBD1
TGCGCCAGCAGCTTGGAAGGGACTTACCAAGAGACCCAGTACTTC | CASSLEGTYQETQYF | TRBJ2-5 | . | TRBV5-1 | .
TGTGCCAGCAGCCAAGGCTCTGGCGAGCAGTACTTC | CASSQGSGEQYF | TRBJ2-7 | . | TRBV4-2 | .
TGTGCCAGCAGGGACCGGCAGCACACCGGGGAGCTGTTTTTT | CASRDRQHTGELFF | TRBJ2-2 | . | TRBV2 | .
TGTGCCACCAGCCCCGGAGGGGGCTCAACACCTTCCTACGAGCAGTACTTC | CATSPGGGSTPSYEQYF | TRBJ2-7 | few | TRBV15 | .
TGTGCCAGCAGCTTAGGCGGGGGAGTTAATGAAAAACTGTTTTTT | CASSLGGGVNEKLFF | TRBJ1-4 | . | TRBV7-9 | .
TGCGCCAGCAGCCAAGAGGGACGCCGAGAGAACATTCAGTACTTC | CASSQEGRRENIQYF | TRBJ2-4 | . | TRBV4-1 | .
TGTGCCAGCAGTTTGACCACAACTAATGAAAAACTGTTTTTT | CASSLTTTNEKLFF | TRBJ1-4 | . | TRBV27 | .